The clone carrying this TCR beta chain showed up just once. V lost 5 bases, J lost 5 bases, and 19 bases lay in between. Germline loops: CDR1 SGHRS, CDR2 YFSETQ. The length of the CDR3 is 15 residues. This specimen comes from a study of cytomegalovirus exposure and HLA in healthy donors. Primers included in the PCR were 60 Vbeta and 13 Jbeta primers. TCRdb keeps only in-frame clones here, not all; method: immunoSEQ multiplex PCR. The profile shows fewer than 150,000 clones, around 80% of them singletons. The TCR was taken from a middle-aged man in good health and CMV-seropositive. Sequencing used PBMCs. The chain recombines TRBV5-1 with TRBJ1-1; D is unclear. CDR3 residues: CASSSIAGRETEAFF. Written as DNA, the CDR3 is TGCGCCAGCAGTTCCATTGCGGGCCGGGAGACTGAAGCTTTCTTT.